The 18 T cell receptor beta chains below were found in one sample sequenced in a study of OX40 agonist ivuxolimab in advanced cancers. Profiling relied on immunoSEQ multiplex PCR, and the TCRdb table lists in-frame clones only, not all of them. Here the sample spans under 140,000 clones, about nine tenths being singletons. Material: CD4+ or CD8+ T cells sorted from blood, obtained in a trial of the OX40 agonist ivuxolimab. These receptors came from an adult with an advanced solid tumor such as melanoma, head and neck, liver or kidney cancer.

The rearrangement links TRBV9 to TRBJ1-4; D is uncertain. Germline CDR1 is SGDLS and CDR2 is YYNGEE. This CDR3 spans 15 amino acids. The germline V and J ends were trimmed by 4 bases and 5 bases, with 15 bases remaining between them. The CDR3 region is CASSPETDLNEKLFF. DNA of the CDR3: TGTGCCAGCAGCCCCGAGACGGACCTAAATGAAAAACTGTTTTTT.

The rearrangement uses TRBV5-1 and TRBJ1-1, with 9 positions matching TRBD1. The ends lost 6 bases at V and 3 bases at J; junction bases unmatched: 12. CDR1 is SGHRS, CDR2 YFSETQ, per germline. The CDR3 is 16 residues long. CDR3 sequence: CASTRFSGTGYTEAFF. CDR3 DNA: TGCGCCAGCACCCGATTTTCCGGGACAGGGTACACTGAAGCTTTCTTT.

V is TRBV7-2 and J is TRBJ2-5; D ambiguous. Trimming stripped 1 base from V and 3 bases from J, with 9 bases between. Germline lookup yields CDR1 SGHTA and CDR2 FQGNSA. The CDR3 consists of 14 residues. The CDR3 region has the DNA TGTGCCAGCAGCTTAGTAGTCGGTGAAGAGACCCAGTACTTC. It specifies CASSLVVGEETQYF.

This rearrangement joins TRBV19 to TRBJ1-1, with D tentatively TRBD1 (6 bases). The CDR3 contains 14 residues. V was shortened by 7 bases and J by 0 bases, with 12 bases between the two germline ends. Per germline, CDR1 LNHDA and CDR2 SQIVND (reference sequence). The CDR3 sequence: CASKNGQMNTEAFF. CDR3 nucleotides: TGTGCCAGTAAAAATGGACAGATGAACACTGAAGCTTTCTTT.

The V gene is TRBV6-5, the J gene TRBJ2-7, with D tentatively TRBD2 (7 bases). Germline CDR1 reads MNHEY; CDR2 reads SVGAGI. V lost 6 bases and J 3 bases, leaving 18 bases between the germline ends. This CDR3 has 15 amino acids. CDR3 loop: CASRTRGATFYEQYF. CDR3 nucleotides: TGTGCCAGCAGGACTCGGGGGGCGACCTTCTACGAGCAGTACTTC.

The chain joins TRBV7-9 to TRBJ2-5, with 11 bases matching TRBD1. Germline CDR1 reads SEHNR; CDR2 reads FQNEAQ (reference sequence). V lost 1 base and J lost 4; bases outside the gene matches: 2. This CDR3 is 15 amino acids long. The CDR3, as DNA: TGTGCCAGCAGCTTAGGGACAGGGGGCCGAGAGACCCAGTACTTC. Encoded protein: CASSLGTGGRETQYF.

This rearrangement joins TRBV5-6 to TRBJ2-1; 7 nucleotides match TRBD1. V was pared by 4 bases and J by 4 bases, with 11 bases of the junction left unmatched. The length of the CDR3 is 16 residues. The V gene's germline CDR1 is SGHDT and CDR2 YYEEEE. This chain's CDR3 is CASSARQGSIYNEQFF. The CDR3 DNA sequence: TGTGCCAGCAGCGCCCGACAGGGAAGTATATACAATGAGCAGTTCTTC.

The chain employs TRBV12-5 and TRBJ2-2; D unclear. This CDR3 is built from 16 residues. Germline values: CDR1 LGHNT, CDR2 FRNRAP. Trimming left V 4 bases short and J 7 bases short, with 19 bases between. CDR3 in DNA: TGTGCTAGTGGTTCCCCATACCTGGGGTTTTTCGGGGAGCTGTTTTTT. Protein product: CASGSPYLGFFGELFF.

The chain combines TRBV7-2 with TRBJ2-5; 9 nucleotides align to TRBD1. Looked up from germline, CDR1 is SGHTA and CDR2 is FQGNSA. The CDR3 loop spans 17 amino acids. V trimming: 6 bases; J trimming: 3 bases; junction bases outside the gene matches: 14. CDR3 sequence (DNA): TGTGCCAGCAGTCACCCGAACAGGGGGCTTTGGAAAGAGACCCAGTACTTC. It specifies CASSHPNRGLWKETQYF.

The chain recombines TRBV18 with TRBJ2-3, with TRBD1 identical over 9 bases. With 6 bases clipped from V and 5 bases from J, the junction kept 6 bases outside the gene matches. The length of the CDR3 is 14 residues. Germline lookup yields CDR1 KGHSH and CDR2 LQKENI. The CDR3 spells CASSRTGAEDTQYF. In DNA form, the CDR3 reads TGTGCCAGCTCGCGGACAGGGGCCGAAGATACGCAGTATTTT.

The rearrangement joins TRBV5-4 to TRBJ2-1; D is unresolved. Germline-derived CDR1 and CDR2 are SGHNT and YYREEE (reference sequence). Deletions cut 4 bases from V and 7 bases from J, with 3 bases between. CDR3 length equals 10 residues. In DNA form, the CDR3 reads TGTGCCAGCAGCGGGAATGAGCAGTTCTTC. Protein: CASSGNEQFF.

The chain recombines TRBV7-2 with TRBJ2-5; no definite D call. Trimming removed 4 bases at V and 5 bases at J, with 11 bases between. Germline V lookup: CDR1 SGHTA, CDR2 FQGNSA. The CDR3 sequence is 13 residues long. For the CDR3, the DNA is TGTGCCAGCAGCTCCACTCCACGGGAGACCCAGTACTTC. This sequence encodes CASSSTPRETQYF.

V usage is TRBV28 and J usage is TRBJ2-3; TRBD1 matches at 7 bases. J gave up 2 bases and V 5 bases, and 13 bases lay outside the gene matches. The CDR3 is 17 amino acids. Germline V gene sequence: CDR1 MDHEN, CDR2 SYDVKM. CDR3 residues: CASSPPLGTAYTDTQYF. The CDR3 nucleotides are TGTGCCAGCAGTCCACCACTGGGGACAGCCTACACAGATACGCAGTATTTT.

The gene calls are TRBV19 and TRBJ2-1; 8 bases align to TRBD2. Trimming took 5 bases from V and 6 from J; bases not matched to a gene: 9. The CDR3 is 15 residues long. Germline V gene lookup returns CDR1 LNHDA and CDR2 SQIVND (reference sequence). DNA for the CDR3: TGTGCCAGTAGTTTACAGCGGGAGCGGGGCAATGAGCAGTTCTTC. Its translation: CASSLQRERGNEQFF.

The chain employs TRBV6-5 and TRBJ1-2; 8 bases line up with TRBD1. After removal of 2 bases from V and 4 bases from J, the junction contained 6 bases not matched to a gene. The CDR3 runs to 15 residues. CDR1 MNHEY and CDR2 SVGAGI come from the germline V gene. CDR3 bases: TGTGCCAGCAGTTACCGAGGACAGGGACGCTATGGCTACACCTTC. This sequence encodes CASSYRGQGRYGYTF.

CDR3 amino acids: CASSPSGLASSYEQYF. The CDR3 bases are TGTGCCAGCTCACCGTCGGGACTCGCGAGCTCCTACGAGCAGTACTTC. V is TRBV18 and J is TRBJ2-7; D may be TRBD2 (6 bases). This CDR3 contains 16 residues. Germline V gene sequence: CDR1 KGHSH, CDR2 LQKENI. V was trimmed by 3 bases and J by 0 bases, leaving 15 bases between them.

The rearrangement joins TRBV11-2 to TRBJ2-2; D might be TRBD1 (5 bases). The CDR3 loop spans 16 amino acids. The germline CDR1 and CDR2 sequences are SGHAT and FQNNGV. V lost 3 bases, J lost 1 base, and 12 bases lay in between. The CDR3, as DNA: TGTGCCAGCAGCTTTTACCAGGGCGGGAACACCGGGGAGCTGTTTTTT. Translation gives CASSFYQGGNTGELFF.

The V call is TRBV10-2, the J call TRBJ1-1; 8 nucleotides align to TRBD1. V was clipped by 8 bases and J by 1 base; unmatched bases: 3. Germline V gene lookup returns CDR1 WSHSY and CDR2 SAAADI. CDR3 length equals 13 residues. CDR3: CASAGQANTEAFF. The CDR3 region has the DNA TGCGCCAGCGCGGGACAGGCGAACACTGAAGCTTTCTTT.